The clone carrying this T cell receptor (beta chain) was counted only a few times. Its antigen is as yet unknown. All of the isolated RNA was reverse transcribed, so expressed TCRB transcripts were sequenced. The data were produced by immunoSEQ multiplex PCR, yet TCRdb's version contains in-frame clones alone and is incomplete. The sample yields over 100,000 clones, 40% seen once. This entry comes from a study of beta chain features in type 1 diabetes. Study-wide findings and caveats: Whether HLA type influences TCRB rearrangement remained unresolved here.

The ends lost 0 bases at V and 2 bases at J; junction bases unmatched: 5. Germline-derived CDR1 and CDR2 are SGHTA and FQGNSA. The CDR3 is made up of 16 amino acids. Each of the CD4+ naive, central memory, regulatory and stem cell-like memory populations was sorted via CD45RO/CCR7/CD25/CD127/CD95/CD27. The specimen sequenced was stem cell memory CD4+ T cells from blood. This TCR was recovered from a woman aged 18-29 years in good health. V and J are TRBV7-2 and TRBJ2-7; TRBD2 matches at 9 bases. The CDR3 sequence is CASSLAAGGLPYEQYF. The CDR3 region has the DNA TGTGCCAGCAGCTTAGCGGCGGGAGGGCTCCCCTACGAGCAGTACTTC.